The 31 T cell receptor beta chains presented below share a single source sample, sequenced in a study of glioma-infiltrating T cells after dendritic cell vaccination. Sample time point: after dendritic cell vaccination, including at tumor progression/relapse. Sequencing used immunoSEQ multiplex PCR; TCRdb keeps in-frame clones, though not all of them. The sample contains 90,000 to 140,000 clones, around 91% of which appear only once. The specimen was blood, collected after dendritic cell vaccination. These TCRs come from a human donor with glioblastoma.

This chain joins TRBV5-1 and TRBJ1-5; no clear D. CDR1 and CDR2 from the germline V gene are SGHRS and YFSETQ. Deletions cut 0 bases from V and 9 bases from J, with 7 bases between. The CDR3 consists of 12 residues. The CDR3 region has the DNA TGCGCCAGCAGCTTGGAAGGCGGGCCCCAGCATTTT. It is translated as CASSLEGGPQHF.

The chain is built from TRBV7-3 and TRBJ2-1; TRBD2 is a possible D gene (6 bases). The CDR3 has 15 residues. CDR1 SGHTA and CDR2 FQGTGA come from the germline V gene. The V end was cut by 5 bases, the J end by 6 bases, with 17 bases between. CDR3 sequence (DNA): TGTGCCAGCAGCATCCCTGGCGGGGCCCTCAATGAGCAGTTCTTC. Residues: CASSIPGGALNEQFF.

This sequence joins TRBV5-1 and TRBJ2-3, with D uncertain. Germline CDR1 is SGHRS and CDR2 is YFSETQ. The CDR3 length is 14 residues. V was pared by 1 base and J by 3 bases, with 9 bases between. In nucleotides, the CDR3 is TGCGCCAGCAGCTTGTTCCGCGAGACAGATACGCAGTATTTT. Translation: CASSLFRETDTQYF.

About this clone: Compared with germline, one end of the junction differs, possibly owing to a read error. Other DNA sequences in this sample translate to the same CDR3. The chain links TRBV10-3 to TRBJ1-6; D is possibly TRBD1 (5 bases). Germline loops: CDR1 ENHRY, CDR2 SYGVKD. The CDR3 is 14 residues long. The CDR3 reads CAISTGTENSPLHF. The CDR3 DNA sequence: TGTGCCATCAGCACCGGGACTGAAAATTCCCCCCTCCACTTT.

The V gene is TRBV29-1, the J gene TRBJ2-5; a weak D match, TRBD1 (6 bases). The CDR3 has 12 residues. The germline V and J ends were trimmed by 6 bases and 3 bases, with 11 bases remaining between them. Germline loops: CDR1 SQVTM, CDR2 ANQGSEA. CDR3: CSVPQGEETQYF. Here the CDR3 DNA reads TGCAGCGTACCACAGGGCGAAGAGACCCAGTACTTC.

The chain combines TRBV12-5 with TRBJ1-6; possible D gene TRBD1, 5 bases. The germline gives CDR1 LGHNT, CDR2 FRNRAP. With 0 bases removed from V and 9 bases from J, the gap between germline ends came to 15 bases. The CDR3 has 16 amino acids. The CDR3 protein is CASGLVRGAGASPLHF. The CDR3 DNA reads as TGTGCTAGTGGTTTGGTTAGAGGAGCTGGGGCTTCACCCCTCCACTTT.

The chain has TRBV7-2 and TRBJ2-7; 14 nucleotides line up with TRBD2. This CDR3 contains 16 residues. With 2 bases clipped from V and 7 bases from J, the junction kept 7 bases outside the gene matches. From germline, CDR1 is SGHTA and CDR2 FQGNSA. The CDR3 reads CASSLMGGLAGGEQYF. CDR3 nucleotides: TGTGCCAGCAGCTTAATGGGAGGACTAGCGGGAGGAGAGCAGTACTTC.

The genes are TRBV11-2 and TRBJ1-1, with D perhaps TRBD1 (5 bases). CDR1 SGHAT and CDR2 FQNNGV come from the germline V gene. CDR3 length: 17 amino acids. The ends were cut back, 1 base at V and 1 base at J, with 16 bases in the middle. The CDR3 is CASSLAAGRSWNTEAFF. The CDR3 bases are TGTGCCAGCAGCTTAGCGGCAGGGAGGAGTTGGAACACTGAAGCTTTCTTT.

The V and J genes are TRBV13 and TRBJ2-2; no definite D call. The germline V gene encodes CDR1 PRHDT and CDR2 FYEKMQ (reference sequence). The CDR3 totals 12 residues. The ends were cut back, 2 bases at V and 7 bases at J, with 5 bases in the middle. CDR3 amino acids: CASSLYNGELFF. DNA of the CDR3: TGTGCCAGCAGCTTATATAACGGGGAGCTGTTTTTT.

J is TRBJ1-2 and V is TRBV19, with TRBD1 identical over 7 bases. The V segment lost 1 base and the J segment 3 bases; nucleotides outside the gene matches: 2. The CDR3 runs to 14 residues. Germline V gene lookup returns CDR1 LNHDA and CDR2 SQIVND (reference sequence). DNA for the CDR3: TGTGCCAGTAGTATAGGTACAGGGGACTATGGCTACACCTTC. It yields the protein CASSIGTGDYGYTF.

CDR3 DNA sequence: TGTGCCAGCAGAGGGGAAGGGGATGGCTACACCTTC. Amino acid sequence: CASRGEGDGYTF. The V gene is TRBV6-1, the J gene TRBJ1-2; possibly TRBD1 for D (5 bases). This CDR3 has 12 amino acids. Trimming removed 6 bases from V and 6 bases from J, with 11 bases in between. Per germline, CDR1 MNHNS and CDR2 SASEGT.

V is TRBV28 and J is TRBJ2-5; D not certain. Deletions cut 5 bases from V and 3 bases from J, with 10 bases between. Germline CDR1 is MDHEN and CDR2 is SYDVKM. The length of the CDR3 is 13 residues. The DNA of the CDR3 is TGTGCCAGCAGTACCGACACAGAAGAGACCCAGTACTTC. This translates into CASSTDTEETQYF.

This CDR3 reads CASSLEGQGRSPLHF. The CDR3, as DNA: TGTGCCAGCAGCTTGGAAGGACAGGGACGTTCACCCCTCCACTTT. V is TRBV7-2 and J is TRBJ1-6; 8 bases map to TRBD1. Germline values: CDR1 SGHTA, CDR2 FQGNSA. Trimming cost V 3 bases and J 9 bases; bases outside gene matches: 7. The CDR3 extends over 15 amino acids.

This clone appeared once. V and J are TRBV5-1 and TRBJ2-5, with 11 bases identical to TRBD2. V shed 5 bases, J shed 1 base, and the junction held 7 bases outside the gene matches. The CDR3 is 16 residues long. CDR1 SGHRS and CDR2 YFSETQ come from the germline V gene. The CDR3 protein is CASRPGLADSQETQYF. Written as DNA, the CDR3 is TGCGCCAGCAGACCGGGACTAGCGGATTCCCAAGAGACCCAGTACTTC.

The chain carries TRBV6-6 and TRBJ1-1; perhaps TRBD1 as D (5 bases). This CDR3 comprises 14 residues. The ends were cut back, 6 bases at V and 5 bases at J, with 16 bases in the middle. Germline V gives CDR1 MNHNY, CDR2 SVGAGI (reference sequence). The CDR3 sequence is CASSELGGETEAFF. Written as DNA, the CDR3 is TGTGCCAGCAGCGAACTGGGGGGTGAGACTGAAGCTTTCTTT.

DNA for the CDR3: TGTGCCAGCAGCTTAGATGGGACAGGTATCTATGGCTACACCTTC. It codes for CASSLDGTGIYGYTF. The V call is TRBV7-2, the J call TRBJ1-2; 8 bases are shared with TRBD1. This CDR3 spans 15 amino acids. Germline-derived CDR1 and CDR2 are SGHTA and FQGNSA. V shed 1 base, J shed 4 bases, and the junction held 5 bases outside the gene matches. The full variable domain, rest sourced from reference TRBV7-2 and TRBJ1-2, is GAGVSQSPSNKVTEKGKDVELRCDPISGHTALYWYRQSLGQGLEFLIYFQGNSAPDKSGLPSDRFSAERTGGSVSTLTIQRTQQEDSAVYLCASSLDGTGIYGYTFGSGTRLTVV.

This clone has a single count. The chain uses TRBV2 and TRBJ2-7; the D gene is possibly TRBD2 (5 bases). Germline loops: CDR1 SNHLY, CDR2 FYNNEI. V was shortened by 7 bases and J by 3 bases, with 13 bases between the two germline ends. The CDR3 totals 13 residues. CDR3 protein: CASKERYLYEQYF. The CDR3 DNA reads TGTGCCAGCAAGGAGCGGTACCTCTACGAGCAGTACTTC.

The V gene is TRBV2, the J gene TRBJ1-1; 8 bases are shared with TRBD1. The V gene's germline CDR1 is SNHLY and CDR2 FYNNEI. This CDR3 is built from 16 residues. Trimming removed 0 bases from V and 5 bases from J; junction bases left unmatched: 8. Here the CDR3 DNA reads TGTGCCAGCAGTGAAGCGCTAGGCGGGACAGGAACTGAAGCTTTCTTT. It yields the protein CASSEALGGTGTEAFF.

This clone appeared a single time. This rearrangement joins TRBV4-2 to TRBJ2-1; TRBD2 matches at 10 bases. V lost 4 bases and J lost 5; bases outside the gene matches: 11. In germline, CDR1 is LGHNA, CDR2 YNFKEQ. The CDR3 is 17 amino acids. This CDR3 reads CASSLTNSGRQNNEQFF. The DNA for the CDR3 is TGTGCCAGCAGCCTGACGAATAGCGGGAGGCAAAACAATGAGCAGTTCTTC.

The rearrangement uses TRBV7-3 and TRBJ1-6; 9 nucleotides agree with TRBD1. The CDR3 extends over 16 amino acids. CDR1 SGHTA and CDR2 FQGTGA come from the germline V gene. J was trimmed by 10 bases and V by 0 bases; bases with no gene match: 7. The CDR3 DNA reads TGTGCCAGCAGCTTAACGCCAGGACAGGGGACCTCACCCCTCCACTTT. Protein sequence: CASSLTPGQGTSPLHF.

J is TRBJ2-2 and V is TRBV13; 11 nucleotides line up with TRBD2. CDR1 is PRHDT, CDR2 FYEKMQ, per germline (reference sequence). Unmatched junction bases numbered 4, after V lost 5 bases and J lost 5 bases. The CDR3 covers 15 residues. DNA for the CDR3: TGTGCCAGCAGCCTAATAGCGGGAGGGACCGGGGAGCTGTTTTTT. This codes for CASSLIAGGTGELFF.

The chain is built from TRBV4-2 and TRBJ2-7; 10 bases are a match to TRBD2. Germline assignment: CDR1 LGHNA and CDR2 YNFKEQ. This CDR3 contains 18 residues. With 0 bases clipped from V and 4 bases from J, the junction kept 12 bases outside the gene matches. As DNA, the CDR3 is TGTGCCAGCAGCCAAGATTCGCGGCAGCGGGAGGGCTTTTACGAGCAGTACTTC. Translation: CASSQDSRQREGFYEQYF.

V gene TRBV5-4 combines with J gene TRBJ1-1; D ambiguous. CDR1 and CDR2 (germline): SGHNT, YYREEE (reference sequence). Trimming removed 1 base from V and 4 bases from J, with 14 bases in between. The CDR3 length is 15 residues. CDR3 region: CASSLHPGSGTEAFF. The CDR3 DNA is TGTGCCAGCAGCTTGCATCCAGGTTCTGGCACTGAAGCTTTCTTT.

The chain combines TRBV7-2 with TRBJ1-4; 8 nucleotides match TRBD1. The CDR3 has 15 residues. Germline V gene sequence: CDR1 SGHTA, CDR2 FQGNSA. Unmatched junction bases numbered 8, after V lost 4 bases and J lost 7 bases. The DNA of the CDR3 is TGTGCCAGCAGCTCCTTCCAGGGGGCCTTTGAAAAACTGTTTTTT. Encoded protein: CASSSFQGAFEKLFF.

The chain recombines TRBV9 with TRBJ1-1; 7 bases align to TRBD1. Per germline, CDR1 SGDLS and CDR2 YYNGEE. Unmatched junction bases numbered 6, after V lost 4 bases and J lost 0 bases. The CDR3 extends over 15 amino acids. CDR3 DNA: TGTGCCAGCAGCCTACAGGGACAGCTGAACACTGAAGCTTTCTTT. Translated, it gives CASSLQGQLNTEAFF.

V and J are TRBV5-4 and TRBJ2-7; the D is unclear. The CDR3 sequence is 15 residues long. Trimming cost V 2 bases and J 2 bases, with 14 bases left between them. Germline values: CDR1 SGHNT, CDR2 YYREEE (reference sequence). The CDR3 here is CASSFYTTKAYEQYF. CDR3 sequence (DNA): TGTGCCAGCAGCTTCTATACGACAAAGGCCTACGAGCAGTACTTC.

The genes are TRBV11-3 and TRBJ2-1; 10 bases are shared with TRBD1. CDR3 length: 16 residues. With V trimmed by 3 bases and J by 4 bases, 6 bases remained unmatched. Germline CDR1 is SGHNT and CDR2 is YENEEA. The CDR3 nucleotides read TGTGCCAGCAGCTTCGCCCGGGACAGGGGTTACAATGAGCAGTTCTTC. Translating it yields CASSFARDRGYNEQFF.

This chain joins TRBV12-5 and TRBJ2-5; D may be TRBD2 (5 bases). V dropped 6 bases and J dropped 2 bases, with 10 bases sitting between them. Germline CDR1 and CDR2: LGHNT and FRNRAP. The CDR3 sequence is 13 residues long. This chain's CDR3 is CASGPGRQETQYF. CDR3 DNA sequence: TGTGCTAGTGGCCCTGGGAGACAAGAGACCCAGTACTTC.

The genes are TRBV25-1 and TRBJ2-1, with D possibly TRBD2 on 6 matching bases. The germline gives CDR1 MGHDK, CDR2 SYGVNS. This CDR3 is built from 14 residues. Trimming shortened V by 5 bases and J by 8 bases, and 16 bases separated the two germline ends. CDR3 amino acids: CASSTLARADEQFF. In DNA, the CDR3 is TGTGCCAGCAGTACACTAGCCAGAGCGGATGAGCAGTTCTTC. Variable domain in full (rest from reference TRBV25-1 and TRBJ2-1): EADIYQTPRYLVIGTGKKITLECSQTMGHDKMYWYQQDPGMELHLIHYSYGVNSTEKGDLSSESTVSRIRTEHFPLTLESARPSHTSQYLCASSTLARADEQFFGPGTRLTVL.

CDR3 residues: CASGLGQGANGDTGELFF. The CDR3 DNA is TGTGCTAGTGGTTTAGGACAGGGGGCTAATGGGGACACCGGGGAGCTGTTTTTT. This chain links TRBV12-5 with TRBJ2-2; 11 bases fit TRBD1. With V trimmed by 3 bases and J by 3 bases, 9 bases remained unmatched. The CDR3 runs 18 residues. The germline CDR1 and CDR2 sequences are LGHNT and FRNRAP.

CDR3: CASSPRGLNGEQYF. The CDR3 DNA follows: TGTGCCAGCAGCCCCCGGGGACTAAATGGGGAGCAGTACTTC. This chain links TRBV7-3 with TRBJ2-7; 7 bases are shared with TRBD2. Germline assignment: CDR1 SGHTA and CDR2 FQGTGA. Trimming at V came to 5 bases and at J to 7 bases, leaving 11 bases not matched to a gene. The CDR3 extends over 14 amino acids.